The 10 T cell receptor beta chains listed next were all sequenced from one sample in a study of T-cell reconstitution after alpha-beta-depleted transplantation in children. Construction of the TCRbeta library involved unique molecular identifiers. TCRdb ran MiXCR on the PCR reads and lists one entry per CDR3 protein. The sample lists some 640,000 distinct CDR3 sequences; approximately 16% were seen once. The material sequenced was PBMCs from the stem cell graft donor, taken from the stem cell graft. The receptors here all came from a human donor who donated a stem cell graft to a child with acute myeloid leukemia.

This clonotype showed up just a few times. As DNA, the CDR3 is TGTGCCAGCAGCTTACTGGGTCAGAGCATCTACGAGCAGTACTTC. It encodes CASSLLGQSIYEQYF. The chain carries TRBV7-6 and TRBJ2-7, with unresolved D. V lost 2 bases and J lost 3, with 14 bases in between. This CDR3 is built from 15 residues. Germline CDR1 SGHVS, CDR2 FNYEAQ.

The chain has TRBV7-9 and TRBJ2-3; a possible D gene is TRBD1 (5 bases). Trimming left V 6 bases short and J 4 bases short, with 14 bases between. This CDR3 region has 14 residues. CDR1 and CDR2 from the germline V gene are SEHNR and FQNEAQ (reference sequence). Written as DNA, the CDR3 is TGTGCCAGCAGTCCTCAGGGCCCCTCAGATACGCAGTATTTT. This encodes CASSPQGPSDTQYF.

The table lists this clonotype with a few counts. The chain couples TRBV29-1 to TRBJ2-2, with 9 bases identical to TRBD1. Trimming took 5 bases from V and 5 from J; bases not matched to a gene: 6. Germline CDR1 is SQVTM and CDR2 is ANQGSEA. This CDR3 has 14 amino acids. DNA for the CDR3: TGCAGCGTTATGGGACAGGGTCGGACCGGGGAGCTGTTTTTT. Translated, it gives CSVMGQGRTGELFF.

This clonotype was seen a handful of times. The chain combines TRBV12-3 or TRBV12-4 with TRBJ1-1; maybe TRBD1 (5 bases). The CDR3 runs to 16 residues. Trimming removed 1 base from V and 2 bases from J, with 14 bases in between. The CDR3 loop is CASSLGGGVVNTEAFF. The CDR3 DNA reads as TGTGCCAGCAGTTTAGGGGGAGGGGTTGTTAACACTGAAGCTTTCTTT.

There are many counts of this clonotype. This chain links TRBV6-5 with TRBJ1-6, with D possibly being TRBD1 (5 bases). The CDR3 contains 14 residues. Germline CDR1 is MNHEY and CDR2 is SVGAGI. V shed 0 bases and J shed 10 bases, with 10 bases lying between them. The CDR3 DNA sequence: TGTGCCAGCAGTTACTCCCAGGGTGGATCACCCCTCCACTTT. This translates into CASSYSQGGSPLHF.

This clonotype was counted many times. The chain combines TRBV27 with TRBJ1-1, with 9 bases identical to TRBD1. CDR3 length: 15 residues. CDR1 and CDR2 from the germline V gene are MNHEY and SMNVEV (reference sequence). V shed 4 bases, J shed 3 bases, and the junction held 6 bases outside the gene matches. CDR3 in DNA: TGTGCCAGCAGTTATCACAGGGGGCGCGACACTGAAGCTTTCTTT. Translation gives CASSYHRGRDTEAFF.

Many counts were recorded for this clonotype. V and J are TRBV20-1 and TRBJ2-1; a possible D gene is TRBD2 (6 bases). Germline V gene sequence: CDR1 DFQATT, CDR2 SNEGSKA (reference sequence). V shed 0 bases and J shed 7 bases, with 13 bases lying between them. The CDR3 totals 14 residues. CDR3 residues: CSARDDWRVNEQFF. CDR3 nucleotides: TGCAGTGCTAGAGATGACTGGAGGGTTAATGAGCAGTTCTTC.

In its sample, this clonotype was seen a few times. The CDR3 reads CASSLAPDRVHGYTF. DNA of the CDR3: TGTGCCAGCAGTTTGGCCCCGGACAGGGTGCATGGCTACACCTTC. V is TRBV12-3 or TRBV12-4 and J is TRBJ1-2, with TRBD1 identical over 8 bases. The CDR3 is 15 residues long. J was trimmed by 6 bases and V by 3 bases; bases with no gene match: 9.

The CDR3 reads CAISTETYNSPLHF. The CDR3 DNA reads as TGTGCCATTTCGACGGAAACCTATAATTCACCCCTCCACTTT. This sequence joins TRBV15 and TRBJ1-6, with D hard to call. CDR1 is LNHNV and CDR2 is YYDKDF in the germline V gene (reference sequence). The CDR3 has 14 residues. With 10 bases removed from V and 2 bases from J, the gap between germline ends came to 12 bases.

The chain is built from TRBV4-1 and TRBJ2-3; 8 bases agree with TRBD1. The CDR3 is 14 amino acids. The V segment lost 3 bases and the J segment 4 bases; nucleotides outside the gene matches: 3. Germline loops: CDR1 MGHRA, CDR2 YSYEKL. This CDR3 reads CASSQTGDPDTQYF. Written as DNA, the CDR3 is TGCGCCAGCAGCCAGACAGGGGACCCAGATACGCAGTATTTT.